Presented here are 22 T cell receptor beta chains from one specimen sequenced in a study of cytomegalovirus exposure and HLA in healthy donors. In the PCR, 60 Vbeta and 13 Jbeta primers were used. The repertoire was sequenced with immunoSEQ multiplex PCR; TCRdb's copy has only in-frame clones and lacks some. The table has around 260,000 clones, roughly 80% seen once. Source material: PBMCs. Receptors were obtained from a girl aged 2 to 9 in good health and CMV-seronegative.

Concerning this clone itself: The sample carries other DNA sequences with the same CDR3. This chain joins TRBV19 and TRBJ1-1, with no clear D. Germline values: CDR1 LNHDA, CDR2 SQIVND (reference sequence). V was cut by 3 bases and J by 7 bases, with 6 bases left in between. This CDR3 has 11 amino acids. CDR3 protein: CASSIVNEAFF. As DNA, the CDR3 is TGTGCCAGTAGTATCGTAAATGAAGCTTTCTTT.

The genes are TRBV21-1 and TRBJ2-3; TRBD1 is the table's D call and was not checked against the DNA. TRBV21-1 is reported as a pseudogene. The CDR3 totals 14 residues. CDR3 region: CASRDRGGTDTQYF. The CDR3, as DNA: TGTGCCAGCAGAGACAGGGGTGGAACAGATACGCAGTATTTT.

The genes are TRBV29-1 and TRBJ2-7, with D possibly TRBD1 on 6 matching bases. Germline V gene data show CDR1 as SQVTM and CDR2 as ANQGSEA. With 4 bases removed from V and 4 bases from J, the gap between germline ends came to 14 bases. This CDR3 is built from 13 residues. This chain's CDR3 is CSVVQQGSYEQYF. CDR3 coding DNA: TGCAGCGTTGTACAACAGGGTTCTTACGAGCAGTACTTC.

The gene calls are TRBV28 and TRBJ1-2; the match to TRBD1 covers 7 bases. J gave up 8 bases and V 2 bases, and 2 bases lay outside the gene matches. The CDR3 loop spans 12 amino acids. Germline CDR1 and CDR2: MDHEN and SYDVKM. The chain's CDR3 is CASSLAQGGYTF. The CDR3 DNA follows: TGTGCCAGCAGTTTAGCACAGGGGGGCTACACCTTC.

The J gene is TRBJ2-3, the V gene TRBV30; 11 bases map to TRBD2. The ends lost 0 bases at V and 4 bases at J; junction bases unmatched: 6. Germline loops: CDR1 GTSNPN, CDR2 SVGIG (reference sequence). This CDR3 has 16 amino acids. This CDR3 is CAWSVLAGVEADTQYF. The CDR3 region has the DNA TGTGCCTGGAGTGTACTAGCGGGAGTGGAGGCAGATACGCAGTATTTT.

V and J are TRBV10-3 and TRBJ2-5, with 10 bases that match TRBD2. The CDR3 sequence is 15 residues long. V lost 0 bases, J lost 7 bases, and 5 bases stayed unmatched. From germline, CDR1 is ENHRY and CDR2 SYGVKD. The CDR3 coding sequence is TGTGCCATCAGTGAGTCAAGCGGGAGGGAAGGGACCCAGTACTTC. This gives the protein CAISESSGREGTQYF.

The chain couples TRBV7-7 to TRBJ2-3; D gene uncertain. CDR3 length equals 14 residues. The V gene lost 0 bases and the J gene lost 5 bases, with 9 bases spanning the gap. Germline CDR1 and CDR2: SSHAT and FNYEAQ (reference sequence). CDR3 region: CASSLALTGDTQYF. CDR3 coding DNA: TGTGCCAGCAGCTTAGCGCTAACGGGAGATACGCAGTATTTT.

For the CDR3, the DNA is TGTGCCAGCAGTACTCCTGCCTACGAGCAGTACTTC. Translated, it gives CASSTPAYEQYF. This sequence joins TRBV6-5 and TRBJ2-7; D gene uncertain. The CDR3 runs to 12 residues. CDR1 and CDR2 from the germline V gene are MNHEY and SVGAGI. V was shortened by 5 bases and J by 2 bases, with 7 bases between the two germline ends.

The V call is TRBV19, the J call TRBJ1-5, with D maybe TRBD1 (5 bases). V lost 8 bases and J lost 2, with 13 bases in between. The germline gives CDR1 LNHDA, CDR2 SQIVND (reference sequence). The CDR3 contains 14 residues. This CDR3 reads CASEKGHRNQPQHF. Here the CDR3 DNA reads TGTGCCAGTGAAAAAGGACACCGCAATCAGCCCCAGCATTTT.

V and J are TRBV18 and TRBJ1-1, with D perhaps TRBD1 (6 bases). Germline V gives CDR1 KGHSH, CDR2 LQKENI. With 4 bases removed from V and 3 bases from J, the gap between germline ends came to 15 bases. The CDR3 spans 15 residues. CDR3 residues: CASSRAQGSYTEAFF. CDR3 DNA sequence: TGTGCCAGCTCACGGGCACAGGGTTCGTACACTGAAGCTTTCTTT.

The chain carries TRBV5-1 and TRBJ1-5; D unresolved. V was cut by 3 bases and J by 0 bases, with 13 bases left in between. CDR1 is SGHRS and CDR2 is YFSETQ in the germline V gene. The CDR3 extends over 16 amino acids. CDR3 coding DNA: TGCGCCAGCAGCTGGGAGGCGGGGAATAGCAATCAGCCCCAGCATTTT. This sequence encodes CASSWEAGNSNQPQHF. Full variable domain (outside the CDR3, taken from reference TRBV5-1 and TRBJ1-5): KAGVTQTPRYLIKTRGQQVTLSCSPISGHRSVSWYQQTPGQGLQFLFEYFSETQRNKGNFPGRFSGRQFSNSRSEMNVSTLELGDSALYLCASSWEAGNSNQPQHFGDGTRLSIL.

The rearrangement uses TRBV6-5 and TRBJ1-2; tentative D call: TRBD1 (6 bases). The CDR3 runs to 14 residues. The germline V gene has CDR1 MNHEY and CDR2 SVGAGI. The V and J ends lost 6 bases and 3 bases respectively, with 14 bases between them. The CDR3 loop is CASRGVRGDYGYTF. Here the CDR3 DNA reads TGTGCCAGCAGGGGGGTCAGGGGTGACTATGGCTACACCTTC.

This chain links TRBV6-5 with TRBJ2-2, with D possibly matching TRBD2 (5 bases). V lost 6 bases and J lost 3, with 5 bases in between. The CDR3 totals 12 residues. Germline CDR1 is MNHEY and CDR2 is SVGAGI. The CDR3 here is CASRDYTGELFF. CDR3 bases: TGTGCCAGCAGGGACTACACCGGGGAGCTGTTTTTT.

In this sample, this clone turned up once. CDR3 sequence reads: CASSLVAVSRLNSPLHF. The CDR3 nucleotides read TGCGCCAGCAGCTTGGTGGCGGTGAGCAGACTTAATTCACCCCTCCACTTT. The gene calls are TRBV5-1 and TRBJ1-6; D unresolved. V lost 0 bases and J lost 6, with 16 bases in between. This CDR3 spans 17 amino acids. Germline V gene lookup returns CDR1 SGHRS and CDR2 YFSETQ.

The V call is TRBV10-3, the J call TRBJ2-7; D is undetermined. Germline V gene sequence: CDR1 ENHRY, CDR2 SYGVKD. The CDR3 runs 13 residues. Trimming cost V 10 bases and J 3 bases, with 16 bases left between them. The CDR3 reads CATVSMTGYEQYF. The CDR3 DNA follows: TGTGCCACCGTATCGATGACGGGCTACGAGCAGTACTTC.

As DNA, the CDR3 is TGCGCCAGCAGCTTGGCCCCATTAGCGGGGGCCTACGAGCAGTACTTC. Protein: CASSLAPLAGAYEQYF. The chain uses TRBV5-1 and TRBJ2-7, with TRBD2 matching over 9 bases. Germline loops: CDR1 SGHRS, CDR2 YFSETQ. J was trimmed by 2 bases and V by 0 bases; bases with no gene match: 6. The CDR3 sequence is 16 residues long.

The CDR3 loop is CASSTTRSSAHFSEAFF. The CDR3 DNA is TGTGCCAGTAGTACAACCCGCAGCTCTGCACACTTTAGCGAAGCTTTCTTT. The V gene is TRBV19, the J gene TRBJ1-1, with D uncertain. Trimming left V 4 bases short and J 8 bases short, with 26 bases between. CDR1 and CDR2 (germline): LNHDA, SQIVND (reference sequence). The CDR3 sequence is 17 residues long. The full variable domain, with the rest looked up from reference TRBV19 and TRBJ1-1, is DGGITQSPKYLFRKEGQNVTLSCEQNLNHDAMYWYRQDPGQGLRLIYYSQIVNDFQKGDIAEGYSVSREKKESFPLTVTSAQKNPTAFYLCASSTTRSSAHFSEAFFGQGTRLTVV.

The CDR3 protein is CASSKTGGDEKLFF. CDR3 bases: TGTGCCAGCAGCAAGACAGGGGGGGATGAAAAACTGTTTTTT. V and J are TRBV9 and TRBJ1-4, with 9 positions matching TRBD1. Trimming removed 4 bases from V and 6 bases from J; junction bases left unmatched: 4. The length of the CDR3 is 14 residues. CDR1 and CDR2 from the germline V gene are SGDLS and YYNGEE.

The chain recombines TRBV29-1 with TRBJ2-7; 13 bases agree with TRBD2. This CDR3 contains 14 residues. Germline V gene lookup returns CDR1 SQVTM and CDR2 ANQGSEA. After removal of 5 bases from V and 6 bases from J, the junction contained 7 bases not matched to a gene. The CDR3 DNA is TGCAGCGTTACTAGCGGGAGGGCCAAAGGCGAGCAGTACTTC. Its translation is CSVTSGRAKGEQYF.

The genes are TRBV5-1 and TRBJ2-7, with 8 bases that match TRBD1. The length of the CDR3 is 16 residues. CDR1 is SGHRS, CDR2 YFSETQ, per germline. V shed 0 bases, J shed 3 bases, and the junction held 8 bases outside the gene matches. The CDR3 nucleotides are TGCGCCAGCAGCTTGGGCCGGCAGGGGGCGAACTACGAGCAGTACTTC. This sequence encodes CASSLGRQGANYEQYF.

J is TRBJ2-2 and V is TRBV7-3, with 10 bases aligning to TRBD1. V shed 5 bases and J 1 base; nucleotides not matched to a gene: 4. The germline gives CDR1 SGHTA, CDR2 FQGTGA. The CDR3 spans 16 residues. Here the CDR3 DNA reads TGTGCCAGCAGCCGGGGACAGGGGATGAACACCGGGGAGCTGTTTTTT. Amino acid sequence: CASSRGQGMNTGELFF.

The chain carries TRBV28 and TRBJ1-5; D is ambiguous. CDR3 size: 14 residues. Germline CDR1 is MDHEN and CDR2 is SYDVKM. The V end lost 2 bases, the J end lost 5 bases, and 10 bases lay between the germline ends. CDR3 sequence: CASSLGVSYQPQHF. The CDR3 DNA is TGTGCCAGCAGTTTAGGAGTATCCTATCAGCCCCAGCATTTT.